This TCR beta chain was captured in a study of radiotherapy plus CTLA-4 blockade in lung cancer. About the research overall: In under 20% of patients, objective responses were seen; 25% to 40% had disease control. Study results and limitations: Blood saw expansion of tumor-derived TCR clones after radiotherapy plus ipilimumab.

Ipilimumab-mediated CTLA-4 blockade plus focal radiation was given to patients having chemo-refractory metastatic non-small-cell lung cancer. J lost 2 bases, V lost 5 bases, and 5 bases had no gene match. The CDR3 runs 15 residues. CDR1 is SGHVS and CDR2 is FNYEAQ in the germline V gene. A word on this clone: Its antigen remains unidentified.

Sequencing was performed with immunoSEQ multiplex PCR; in TCRdb, only in-frame clones are kept and a portion is missing. Found here are around 100,000 clones, roughly 74% of them singletons; the top ten hold about 3%. Sequenced here: peripheral blood, sampled from a patient treated with radiotherapy plus ipilimumab. The chain combines TRBV7-6 with TRBJ2-5; the match to TRBD1 covers 10 bases. This TCR derives from a human donor with non-small cell lung cancer who had a partial response to radiotherapy plus ipilimumab. Some clones in this sample may be carry-over from other donors' samples. In nucleotides, the CDR3 is TGTGCCAGCAGCCCAGGGACAGGGGATCAAGAGACCCAGTACTTC. It yields the protein CASSPGTGDQETQYF.